This T cell receptor (beta chain) was found in a study of blood T cell repertoires in COVID-19. The wider study: Researchers got acute and convalescent COVID-19 samples from the United States, Italy and Spain. Sources were T cells, B-cell-depleted T cells, or PBMCs; the material itself was cDNA or gDNA.

Original methodology: Amplification from reference gene primers served as the basis for estimated nucleated cell counts. Data came from immunoSEQ multiplex PCR; TCRdb stores just in-frame clones and leaves some out. That table supplies the V and J calls and clone size; D and trimming were determined from the DNA. The sample shows 95,000 to 130,000 clones, 90% of them seen only once. The CDR3 extends over 16 amino acids. CDR1 SQVTM and CDR2 ANQGSEA come from the germline V gene. V was pared by 2 bases and J by 5 bases, with 6 bases of the junction left unmatched. The clonotype originates from a human donor with active COVID-19. The donor label of this sample is uncertain. The V and J genes are TRBV29-1 and TRBJ2-2, with 12 bases identical to TRBD2. What was sequenced was peripheral blood. In nucleotides, the CDR3 is TGCAGCGTTGAACAGCTAGCGGGGGGGCTAACCGGGGAGCTGTTTTTT. Its translation: CSVEQLAGGLTGELFF.